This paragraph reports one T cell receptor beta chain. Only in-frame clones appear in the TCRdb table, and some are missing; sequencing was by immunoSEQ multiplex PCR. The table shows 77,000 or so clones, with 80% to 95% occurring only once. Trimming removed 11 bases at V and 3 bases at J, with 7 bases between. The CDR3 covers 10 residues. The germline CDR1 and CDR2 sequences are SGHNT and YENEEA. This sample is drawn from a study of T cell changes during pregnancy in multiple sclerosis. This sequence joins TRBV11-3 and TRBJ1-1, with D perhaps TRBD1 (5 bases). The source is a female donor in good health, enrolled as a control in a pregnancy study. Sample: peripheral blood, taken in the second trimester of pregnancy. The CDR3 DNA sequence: TGTGCCGTAGGGGACACTGAAGCTTTCTTT. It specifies CAVGDTEAFF.